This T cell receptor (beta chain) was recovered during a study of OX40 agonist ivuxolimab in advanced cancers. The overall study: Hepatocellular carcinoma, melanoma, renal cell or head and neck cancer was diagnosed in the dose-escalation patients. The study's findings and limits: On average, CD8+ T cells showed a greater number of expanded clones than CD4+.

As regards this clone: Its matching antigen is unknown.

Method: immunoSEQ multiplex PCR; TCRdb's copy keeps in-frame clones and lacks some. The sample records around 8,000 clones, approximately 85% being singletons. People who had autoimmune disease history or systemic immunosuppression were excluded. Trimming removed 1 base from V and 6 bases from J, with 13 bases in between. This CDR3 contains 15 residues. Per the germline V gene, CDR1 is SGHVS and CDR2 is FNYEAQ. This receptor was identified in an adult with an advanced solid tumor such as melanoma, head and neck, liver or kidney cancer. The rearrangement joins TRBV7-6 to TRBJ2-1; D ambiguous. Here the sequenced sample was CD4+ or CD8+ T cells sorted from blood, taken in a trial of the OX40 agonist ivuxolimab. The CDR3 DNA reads TGTGCCAGCAGCTTAGTGGGATTCGATCGCAATGAGCAGTTCTTC. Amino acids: CASSLVGFDRNEQFF.